Listed below are T cell receptor beta chains from one sample, sequenced in a study of beta chain features in type 1 diabetes. Method: immunoSEQ multiplex PCR; TCRdb's copy keeps in-frame clones and lacks some. Found here are under 850,000 clones, around 15% of them singletons; the top ten hold 0.022%. Source material: naive CD4+ T cells from blood. The receptors originated from a young man with type 1 diabetes. Each CDR3 is given with its conserved first and last residue. D genes are given only for firm matches. Clone size is stated in some rows and not others, as once, few, many or a class when expanded.

j_call d_call clone_size v_call cdr3_nt cdr3_aa
TRBJ1-1 TRBD1 few TRBV20-1 TGCAGTGCTAATCCCAGGGGGGAAGCTTTCTTT CSANPRGEAFF
TRBJ1-6 - few TRBV25-1 TGTGCCAGCCGCAGTGGCCCGAGCGATTCACCCCTCCACTTT CASRSGPSDSPLHF
TRBJ2-7 TRBD1 few TRBV4-1 TGCGCCAGCAGCCAGATCCCTGGGACAGGGGCCTACGAGCAGTACTTC CASSQIPGTGAYEQYF
TRBJ2-5 - few TRBV2 TGTGCCAGCAACCCCCTTGGGGGGGCGGAGACCCAGTACTTC CASNPLGGAETQYF
TRBJ2-7 - - TRBV6-1 TGTGCCAGCAGTGAAAAGGCCCGAGGTTACGAGCAGTACTTC CASSEKARGYEQYF
TRBJ2-1 TRBD1 - TRBV27 TGTGCCAGCACCGAGAGGACAGGGGGGCAGTTCTTC CASTERTGGQFF
TRBJ1-1 TRBD1 few TRBV14 TGTGCCAGCAGCGGACAGGGTGTGTTGGCTTTCTTT CASSGQGVLAFF
TRBJ2-2 - - TRBV6-5 TGTGCCAGCAGTTTAATGGACAGTCTGAACACCGGGGAGCTGTTTTTT CASSLMDSLNTGELFF
TRBJ1-5 TRBD1 few TRBV30 TGTGCCTGGAGCGGACAGGTCAATCAGCCCCAGCATTTT CAWSGQVNQPQHF
TRBJ2-7 TRBD1 once TRBV30 TGTGCCTGGCGAACCCAGGGGGTTTCACTATACGAGCAGTACTTC CAWRTQGVSLYEQYF
TRBJ2-3 - few TRBV25-1 TGTGCCAGCAGTGCGGGGGATACGCAGTATTTT CASSAGDTQYF
TRBJ1-2 - - TRBV6-1 TGTGCCAGCGCGCAGACCAACTATGGCTACACCTTC CASAQTNYGYTF
TRBJ2-5 - - TRBV29-1 TGCAGCGTTGATTCGGGGATTGGAGAGACCCAGTACTTC CSVDSGIGETQYF
TRBJ1-1 - few TRBV30 TGTGCCTGGAGTGTTTCCGCGAACACTGAAGCTTTCTTT CAWSVSANTEAFF
TRBJ1-2 - - TRBV28 TGTGCCAGCACCTCGGCCCGATCTCAGTATAGGGTCGAAGACTATGGCTACACCTTC CASTSARSQYRVEDYGYTF
TRBJ1-2 - few TRBV6-5 TGTGCCAGCAGTTACTCGGCAGCTCCTTCAAACTATGGCTACACCTTC CASSYSAAPSNYGYTF
TRBJ2-7 - few TRBV7-9 TGTGCCAGCAGCTCGGCGTCCTTCTTCGAGCAGTACTTC CASSSASFFEQYF
TRBJ2-3 TRBD1 - TRBV7-6 TGTGCCAGCAGCACCCGACAGGGAAGCCCTAGCACAGATACGCAGTATTTT CASSTRQGSPSTDTQYF
TRBJ2-3 TRBD2 few TRBV11-3 TGTGCCAGCAGCCTCATAGCGGGGGGCACAGATACGCAGTATTTT CASSLIAGGTDTQYF
TRBJ2-7 - few TRBV10-3 TGTGCCATCAGTACCCCCTCCGGGGGCTCCTACGAGCAGTACTTC CAISTPSGGSYEQYF
TRBJ2-7 - - TRBV1 TGCACCAGCAGCCAAGAGGCGGGGGGATCCTACGAGCAGTACTTC CTSSQEAGGSYEQYF
TRBJ2-2 - few TRBV4-1 TGCGCCAGCAGCCAAGATGTAGCGAACACCGGGGAGCTGTTTTTT CASSQDVANTGELFF
TRBJ1-6 TRBD1 - TRBV18 TGTGCCAGCTCATCCGACAGGGGATATGAGTCACCCCTCCACTTT CASSSDRGYESPLHF
TRBJ2-3 - few TRBV6-5 TGTGCCAGCAGGTATAGCGGTACGCAGTATTTT CASRYSGTQYF
TRBJ2-2 - few TRBV6-5 TGTGCCAGCAGGGGCCTTCTAAACACCGGGGAGCTGTTTTTT CASRGLLNTGELFF
TRBJ1-2 TRBD1 - TRBV6-6 TGTGCCAGCGCCCAGGGGGCGGGCTATGGCTACACCTTC CASAQGAGYGYTF